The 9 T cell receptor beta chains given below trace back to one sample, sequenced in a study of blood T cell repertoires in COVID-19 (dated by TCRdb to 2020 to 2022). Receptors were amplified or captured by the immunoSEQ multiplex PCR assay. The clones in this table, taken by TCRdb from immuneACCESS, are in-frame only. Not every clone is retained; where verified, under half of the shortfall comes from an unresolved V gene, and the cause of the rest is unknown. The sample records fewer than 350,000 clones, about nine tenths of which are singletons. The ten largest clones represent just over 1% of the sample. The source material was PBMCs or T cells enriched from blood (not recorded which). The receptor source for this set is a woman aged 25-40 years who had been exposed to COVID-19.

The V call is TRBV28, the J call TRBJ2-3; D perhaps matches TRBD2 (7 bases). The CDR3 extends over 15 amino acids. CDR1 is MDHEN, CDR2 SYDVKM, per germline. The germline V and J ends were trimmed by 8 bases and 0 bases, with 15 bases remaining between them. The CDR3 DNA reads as TGTGCCAGCTCAAGGGGGGGGTCTAGCACAGATACGCAGTATTTT. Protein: CASSRGGSSTDTQYF.

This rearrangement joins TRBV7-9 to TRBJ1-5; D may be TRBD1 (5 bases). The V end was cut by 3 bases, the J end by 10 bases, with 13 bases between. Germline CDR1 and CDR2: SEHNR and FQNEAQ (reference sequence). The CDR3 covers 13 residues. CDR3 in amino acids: CASSFAPDIPQHF. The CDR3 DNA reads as TGTGCCAGCAGCTTCGCCCCGGACATTCCCCAGCATTTT. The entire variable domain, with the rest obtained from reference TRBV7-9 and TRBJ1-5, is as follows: DTGVSQNPRHKITKRGQNVTFRCDPISEHNRLYWYRQTLGQGPEFLTYFQNEAQLEKSRLLSDRFSAERPKGSFSTLEIQRTEQGDSAMYLCASSFAPDIPQHFGDGTRLSIL.

The CDR3: CASSLRSRLAGYSGANVLTF. For the CDR3, the DNA is TGTGCCAGCAGTTTAAGATCACGACTAGCGGGCTACTCTGGGGCCAACGTCCTGACTTTC. The rearrangement links TRBV27 to TRBJ2-6, with 10 bases lining up with TRBD2. CDR3 size: 20 residues. Germline V lookup: CDR1 MNHEY, CDR2 SMNVEV (reference sequence). Trimming removed 2 bases from V and 0 bases from J; junction bases left unmatched: 10.

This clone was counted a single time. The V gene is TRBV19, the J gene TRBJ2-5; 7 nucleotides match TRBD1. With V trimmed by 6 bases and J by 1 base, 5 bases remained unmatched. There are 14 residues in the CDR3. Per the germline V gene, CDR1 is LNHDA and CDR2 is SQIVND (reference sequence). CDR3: CASRPTGAQETQYF. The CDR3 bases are TGTGCCAGTAGACCTACAGGGGCCCAAGAGACCCAGTACTTC.

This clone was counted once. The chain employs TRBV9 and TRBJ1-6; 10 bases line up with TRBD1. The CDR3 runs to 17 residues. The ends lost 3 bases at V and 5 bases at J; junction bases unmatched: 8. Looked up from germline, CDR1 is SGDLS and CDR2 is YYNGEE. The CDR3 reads CASSAPLGQGNNSPLHF. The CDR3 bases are TGTGCCAGCAGCGCCCCGTTGGGACAGGGGAATAATTCACCCCTCCACTTT.

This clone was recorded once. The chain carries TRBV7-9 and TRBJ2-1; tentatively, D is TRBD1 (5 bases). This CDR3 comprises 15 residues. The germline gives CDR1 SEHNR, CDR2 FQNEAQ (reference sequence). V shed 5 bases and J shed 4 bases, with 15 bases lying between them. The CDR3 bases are TGTGCCAGCAGCCCCAGGGTCCCCAATTACAATGAGCAGTTCTTC. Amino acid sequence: CASSPRVPNYNEQFF.

This CDR3 reads CASSLDPTGGNYGYTF. CDR3 DNA sequence: TGTGCCAGCAGCTTGGACCCGACAGGGGGTAACTATGGCTACACCTTC. The chain joins TRBV5-6 to TRBJ1-2, with TRBD1 matching 9 bases. V dropped 0 bases and J dropped 1; count of bases not matched to a gene: 4. Per germline, CDR1 SGHDT and CDR2 YYEEEE. This CDR3 is 16 amino acids long.

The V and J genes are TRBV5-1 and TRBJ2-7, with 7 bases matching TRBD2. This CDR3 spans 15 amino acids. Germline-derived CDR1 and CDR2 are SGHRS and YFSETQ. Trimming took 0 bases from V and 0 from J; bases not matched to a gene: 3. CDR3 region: CASSLGTSASYEQYF. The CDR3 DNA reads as TGCGCCAGCAGCTTGGGAACTAGCGCCTCCTACGAGCAGTACTTC.

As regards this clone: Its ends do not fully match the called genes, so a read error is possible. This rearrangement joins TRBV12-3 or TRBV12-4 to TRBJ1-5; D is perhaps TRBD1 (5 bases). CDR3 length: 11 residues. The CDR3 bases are TGTGCCAGCAGCTTAGGGGAGGCCCAGCATTTT. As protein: CASSLGEAQHF.